The text below deals with one T cell receptor beta chain. Authors' analysis steps: Amplification from reference gene primers served as the basis for estimated nucleated cell counts. Sequencing used immunoSEQ multiplex PCR; TCRdb keeps in-frame clones, though not all of them. The V and J calls and clone size are taken from that table; D and trimming were inferred from the DNA. The sample has some 240,000 clones; roughly 81% are singletons. The data were obtained in a study of blood T cell repertoires in COVID-19. Researchers sorted participants into cohorts using their self-reported clinical history. Exposed volunteers were people who met a COVID-19 case within 2 weeks before study entry. Germline V lookup: CDR1 SGHDT, CDR2 YYEEEE. Trimming removed 0 bases from V and 0 bases from J, with 12 bases in between. The CDR3 consists of 16 residues.

The receptor's source is a woman aged 45-65 years who had been exposed to COVID-19. This sequence joins TRBV5-6 and TRBJ1-2; D not certain. Source material: PBMCs or T cells enriched from blood (not recorded which). The CDR3 sequence is CASSLGPRRANYGYTF. The CDR3 DNA reads as TGTGCCAGCAGCTTGGGACCTAGGAGAGCTAACTATGGCTACACCTTC.